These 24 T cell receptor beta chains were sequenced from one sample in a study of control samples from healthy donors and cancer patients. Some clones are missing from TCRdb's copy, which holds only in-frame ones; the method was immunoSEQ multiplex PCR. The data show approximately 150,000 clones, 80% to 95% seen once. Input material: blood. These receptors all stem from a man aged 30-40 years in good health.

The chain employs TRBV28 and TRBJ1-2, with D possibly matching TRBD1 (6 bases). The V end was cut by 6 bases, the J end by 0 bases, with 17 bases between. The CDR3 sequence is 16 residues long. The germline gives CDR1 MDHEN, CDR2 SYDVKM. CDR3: CASRTLQGRANYGYTF. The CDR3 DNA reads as TGTGCCAGCAGAACACTCCAGGGGCGGGCTAACTATGGCTACACCTTC.

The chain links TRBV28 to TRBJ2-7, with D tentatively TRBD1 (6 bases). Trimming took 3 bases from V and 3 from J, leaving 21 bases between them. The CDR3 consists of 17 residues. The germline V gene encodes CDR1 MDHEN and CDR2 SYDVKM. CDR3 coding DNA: TGTGCCAGCAGTTTGGCCCCACAGGTTTGGGGGCACTACGAGCAGTACTTC. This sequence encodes CASSLAPQVWGHYEQYF.

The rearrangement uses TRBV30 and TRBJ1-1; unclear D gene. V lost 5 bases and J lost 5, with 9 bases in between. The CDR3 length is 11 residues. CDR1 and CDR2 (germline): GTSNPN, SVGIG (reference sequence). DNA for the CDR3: TGTGCCTGGGCGGTGGAGACTGAAGCTTTCTTT. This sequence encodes CAWAVETEAFF.

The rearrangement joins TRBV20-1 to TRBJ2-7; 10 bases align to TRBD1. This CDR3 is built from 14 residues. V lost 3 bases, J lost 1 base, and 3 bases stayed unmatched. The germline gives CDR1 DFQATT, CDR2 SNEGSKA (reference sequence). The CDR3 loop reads CSASRTGGSYEQYF. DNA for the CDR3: TGCAGTGCTAGTCGGACAGGGGGTTCCTACGAGCAGTACTTC.

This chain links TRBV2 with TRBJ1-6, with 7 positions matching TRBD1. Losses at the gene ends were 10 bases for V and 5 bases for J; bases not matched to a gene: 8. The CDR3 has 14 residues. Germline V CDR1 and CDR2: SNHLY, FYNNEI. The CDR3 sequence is CATLGQLHNSPLHF. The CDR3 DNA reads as TGTGCCACCCTGGGACAGCTTCATAATTCACCCCTCCACTTT.

DNA for the CDR3: TGTGCCAGCAGTTACTCGGTGACAGGGGTCTTCAATCAGCCCCAGCATTTT. Amino acid sequence: CASSYSVTGVFNQPQHF. The chain has TRBV6-2 or TRBV6-3 and TRBJ1-5, with TRBD1 matching over 8 bases. J lost 3 bases, V lost 0 bases, and 7 bases had no gene match. The V gene's germline CDR1 is MNHEY and CDR2 SVGEGT. The CDR3 spans 17 residues.

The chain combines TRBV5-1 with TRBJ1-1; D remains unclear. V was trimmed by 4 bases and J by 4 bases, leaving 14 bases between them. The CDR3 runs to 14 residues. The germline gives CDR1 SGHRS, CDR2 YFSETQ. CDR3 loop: CASSIHEGFTEAFF. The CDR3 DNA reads TGCGCCAGCAGCATACATGAAGGGTTCACTGAAGCTTTCTTT. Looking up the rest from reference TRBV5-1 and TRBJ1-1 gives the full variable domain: KAGVTQTPRYLIKTRGQQVTLSCSPISGHRSVSWYQQTPGQGLQFLFEYFSETQRNKGNFPGRFSGRQFSNSRSEMNVSTLELGDSALYLCASSIHEGFTEAFFGQGTRLTVV.

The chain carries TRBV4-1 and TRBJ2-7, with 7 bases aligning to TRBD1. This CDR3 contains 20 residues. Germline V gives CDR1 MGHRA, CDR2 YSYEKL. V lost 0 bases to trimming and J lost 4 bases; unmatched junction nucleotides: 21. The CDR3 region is CASSQDPQAAGGLEGYEQYF. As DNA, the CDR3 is TGCGCCAGCAGCCAAGATCCCCAGGCGGCAGGGGGTTTAGAGGGATACGAGCAGTACTTC.

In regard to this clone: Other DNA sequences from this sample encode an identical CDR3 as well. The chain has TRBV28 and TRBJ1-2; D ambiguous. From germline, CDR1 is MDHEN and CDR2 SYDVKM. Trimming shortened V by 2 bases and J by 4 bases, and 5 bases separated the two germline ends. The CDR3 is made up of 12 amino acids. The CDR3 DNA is TGTGCCAGCAGTTTAGGGTCCTATGGCTACACCTTC. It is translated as CASSLGSYGYTF.

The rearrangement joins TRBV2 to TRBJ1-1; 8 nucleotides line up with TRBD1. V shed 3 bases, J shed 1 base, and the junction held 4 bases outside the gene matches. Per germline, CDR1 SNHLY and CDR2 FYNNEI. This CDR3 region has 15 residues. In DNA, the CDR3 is TGTGCCAGCAGTGACCGACAGGGGCGGAACACTGAAGCTTTCTTT. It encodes CASSDRQGRNTEAFF.

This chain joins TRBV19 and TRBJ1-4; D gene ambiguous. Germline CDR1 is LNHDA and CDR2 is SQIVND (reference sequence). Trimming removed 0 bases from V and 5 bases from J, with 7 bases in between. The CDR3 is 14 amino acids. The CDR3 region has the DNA TGTGCCAGTAGTATAGATGGGTGGAATGAAAAACTGTTTTTT. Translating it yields CASSIDGWNEKLFF.

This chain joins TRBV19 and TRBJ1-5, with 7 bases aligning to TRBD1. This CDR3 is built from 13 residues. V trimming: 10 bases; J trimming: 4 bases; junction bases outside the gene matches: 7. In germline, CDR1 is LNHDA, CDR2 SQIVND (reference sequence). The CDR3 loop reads CATSGTVNQPQHF. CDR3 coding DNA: TGTGCCACCTCCGGGACAGTTAATCAGCCCCAGCATTTT.

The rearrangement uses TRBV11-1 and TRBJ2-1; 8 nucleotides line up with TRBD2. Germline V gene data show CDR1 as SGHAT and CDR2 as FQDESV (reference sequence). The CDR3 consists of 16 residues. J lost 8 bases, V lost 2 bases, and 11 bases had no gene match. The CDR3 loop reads CASSLITGGPRDEQFF. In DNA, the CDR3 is TGTGCCAGCAGCTTAATAACGGGGGGGCCACGGGATGAGCAGTTCTTC.

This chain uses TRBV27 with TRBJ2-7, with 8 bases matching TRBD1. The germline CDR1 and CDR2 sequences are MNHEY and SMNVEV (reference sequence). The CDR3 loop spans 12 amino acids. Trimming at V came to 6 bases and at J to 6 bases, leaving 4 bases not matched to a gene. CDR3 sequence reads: CASRYTGGEQYF. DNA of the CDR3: TGTGCCAGCAGATACACAGGGGGCGAGCAGTACTTC.

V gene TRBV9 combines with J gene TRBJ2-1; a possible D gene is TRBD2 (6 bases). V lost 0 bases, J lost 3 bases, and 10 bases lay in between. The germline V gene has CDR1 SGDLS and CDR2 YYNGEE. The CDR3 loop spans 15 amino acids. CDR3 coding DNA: TGTGCCAGCAGCGTAGGGGACTTCGGCTACAATGAGCAGTTCTTC. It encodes CASSVGDFGYNEQFF.

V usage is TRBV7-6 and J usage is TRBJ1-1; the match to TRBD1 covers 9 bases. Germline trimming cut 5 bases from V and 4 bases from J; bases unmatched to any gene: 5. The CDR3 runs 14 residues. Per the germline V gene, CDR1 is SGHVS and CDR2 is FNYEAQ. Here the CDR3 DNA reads TGTGCCAGCAGCCCCGGACAGGGGTCCACTGAAGCTTTCTTT. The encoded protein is CASSPGQGSTEAFF.

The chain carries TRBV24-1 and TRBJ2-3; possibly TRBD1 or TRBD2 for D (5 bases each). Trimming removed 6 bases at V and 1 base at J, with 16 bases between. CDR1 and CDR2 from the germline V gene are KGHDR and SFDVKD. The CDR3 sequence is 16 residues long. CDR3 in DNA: TGTGCCACCAGTATGGGGGAAGCCTTGGGCACAGATACGCAGTATTTT. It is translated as CATSMGEALGTDTQYF.

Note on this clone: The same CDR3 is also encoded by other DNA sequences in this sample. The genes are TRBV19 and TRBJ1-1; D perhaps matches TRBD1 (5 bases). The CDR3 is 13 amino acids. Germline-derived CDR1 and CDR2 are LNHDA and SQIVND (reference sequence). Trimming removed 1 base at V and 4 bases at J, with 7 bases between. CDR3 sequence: CASSIGGGTEAFF. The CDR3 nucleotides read TGTGCCAGTAGTATAGGGGGGGGCACTGAAGCTTTCTTT. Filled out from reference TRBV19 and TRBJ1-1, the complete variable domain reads DGGITQSPKYLFRKEGQNVTLSCEQNLNHDAMYWYRQDPGQGLRLIYYSQIVNDFQKGDIAEGYSVSREKKESFPLTVTSAQKNPTAFYLCASSIGGGTEAFFGQGTRLTVV.

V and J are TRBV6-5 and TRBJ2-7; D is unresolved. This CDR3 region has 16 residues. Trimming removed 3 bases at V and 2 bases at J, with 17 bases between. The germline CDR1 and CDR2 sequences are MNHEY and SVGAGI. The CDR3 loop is CASSYYGRSNPYEQYF. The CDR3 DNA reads TGTGCCAGCAGTTATTATGGGCGGAGTAACCCCTACGAGCAGTACTTC.

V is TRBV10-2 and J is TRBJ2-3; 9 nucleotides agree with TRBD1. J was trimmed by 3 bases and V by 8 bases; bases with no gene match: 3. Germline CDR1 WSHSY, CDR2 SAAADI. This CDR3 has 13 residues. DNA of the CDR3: TGCGCCAGCCGGGACAGGGTAACAGATACGCAGTATTTT. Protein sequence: CASRDRVTDTQYF.

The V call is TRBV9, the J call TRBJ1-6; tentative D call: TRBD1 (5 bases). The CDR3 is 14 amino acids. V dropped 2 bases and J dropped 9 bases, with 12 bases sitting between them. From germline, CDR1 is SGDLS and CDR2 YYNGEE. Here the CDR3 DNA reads TGTGCCAGCAGCGTCTCAGGGTTGGGTTCACCCCTCCACTTT. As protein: CASSVSGLGSPLHF.

In nucleotides, the CDR3 is TGTGCCTGGAGGCCCGCAGGGACAAGCTACGAGCAGTACTTC. Translating it yields CAWRPAGTSYEQYF. This chain links TRBV30 with TRBJ2-7; weak D call: TRBD1 (6 bases). This CDR3 contains 14 residues. Germline V gene sequence: CDR1 GTSNPN, CDR2 SVGIG (reference sequence). V lost 3 bases and J 3 bases, leaving 15 bases between the germline ends.

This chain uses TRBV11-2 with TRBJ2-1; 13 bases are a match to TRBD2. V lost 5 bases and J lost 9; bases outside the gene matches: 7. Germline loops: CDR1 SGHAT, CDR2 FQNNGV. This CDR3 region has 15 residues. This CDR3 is CASSQLAGGYVEQFF. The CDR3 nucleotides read TGTGCCAGCAGCCAACTAGCGGGGGGGTATGTTGAGCAGTTCTTC.

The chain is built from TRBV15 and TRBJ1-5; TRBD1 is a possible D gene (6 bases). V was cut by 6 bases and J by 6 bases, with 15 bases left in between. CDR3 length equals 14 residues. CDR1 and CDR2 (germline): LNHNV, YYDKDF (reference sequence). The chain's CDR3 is CATRLGRGGQPQHF. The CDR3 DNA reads TGTGCCACCAGATTGGGGAGAGGGGGTCAGCCCCAGCATTTT.